This record covers a single TCR beta chain. The antigen this receptor binds is unknown. Base qualities are missing; no much larger clone stands one base away. RNA was extracted from bulk unsorted tissue and checked for quality with a NanoDrop ND-1000 and an Agilent 2100. The donors were newly diagnosed lung cancer patients admitted for thoracic surgery in China from August to November 2014 who had not received prior chemotherapy. The study excluded patients who had received radiotherapy or chemotherapy before or who had another cancer at the same time. Pieces of surgical tissue measuring about 1-2 cm3 were kept in RNAlater solution and held at -80 degrees C until needed. Libraries were built with multiplex PCR. The instrument given in TCRdb is Illumina HiSeq 2500. Following protocols modified from ARM-PCR, the researchers constructed TCRbeta libraries through three rounds of nested PCR with primers (Table S4). Before sequencing, PCR products of 200-500 bp were cut from the gel and purified using the QIAquick gel extraction kit. Turning to the authors' computational methods: Reads were cleaned with Trimmomatic, merged with FLASH into complete CDR3 sequences, and assigned to V(D)J germline segments with MiTCR. VDJtools was used to compute clonal diversity as the inverse Simpson's index. A read counted as productive if the sequence was in-frame and lacked a premature stop codon. TCRdb cleaned the public reads at Q25 with fastp, built clones with MiXCR and kept in-frame beta chains. Every distinct CDR3 protein forms one entry, paired with its most common genes and DNA. TCRdb, not the authors, supplied the V and J calls. The sample contains roughly 200,000 distinct CDR3 sequences, approximately 74% of them found a single time. The ten biggest clones cover under 30% of the sample.

This specimen belongs to a study of tumor and adjacent non-tumor tissue in lung cancer (dated by TCRdb to 2017 to 2018). At the level of the whole study: Patients with adenocarcinoma (12), squamous cell carcinoma (2) and small cell lung cancer (1) were included in the cohort. Ages among the 15 or so patients ranged from about 30 to 85 years, there were roughly ten men and 5 women, and disease was at TNM stage I to III. Sequencing generated a total of some 130 million productive TCRbeta reads, averaging about 4.17 million reads per sample. Using bulk TCRbeta repertoires from approximately 15 lung cancer patients, the study set lung tumor tissue side by side with matched distant non-tumor lung tissue. TCRbeta CDR3 sequencing was performed on thirty paired specimens, with one tumor sample and one normal lung sample collected per patient. General study outcomes and caveats: Younger patients had significantly higher TCR diversity, and higher tumor TCR diversity was associated with shorter overall and disease-free survival. Neither the sequencing platform nor unique molecular identifiers are mentioned in the methods. Because peripheral blood was not sequenced, the blood TCRbeta repertoires of the lung cancer patients in the study went unexamined. Only approximately 16 patients were included in the cohort, and the need for larger samples and more detailed clinical data was noted by the authors. In normal lung, the top 100 clones accounted for a significantly larger cumulative share of the repertoire than in tumor tissue. Tumor tissue showed significantly greater TCR diversity (inverse Simpson) than normal lung tissue (431.37 vs 166.20, P = 0.0075, Mann-Whitney U test).

For this chain, trimming is 0 bases at the V end and 11 bases at the J end, and the number of junction bases without a gene match is 4. Spanning cysteine to phenylalanine, the CDR3 consists of 16 amino acids. CDR3 DNA only is kept here, 48 bases in frame from base 1. The germline V gene encodes CDR1 SGHNT and CDR2 YENEEA. Recombination joined TRBV11-3 with TRBJ2-1; 16 bases in the middle match TRBD2. The TCR originated in a man aged 55 to 69 with non-small cell lung cancer. The material sequenced was lung tumor tissue. This receptor carries the CDR3 CASSLDGTSGRGKQFF. The nucleotide sequence is given as TGTGCCAGCAGCTTAGATGGGACTAGCGGGAGGGGGAAGCAGTTCTTC.